These 27 T cell receptor beta chains originate from one sample sequenced in a study of T-cell reconstitution after alpha-beta-depleted transplantation in children. Preparation of the TCRbeta library used unique molecular identifiers. TCRdb reprocessed the PCR reads via MiXCR and lists one record per CDR3 protein. Here the sample spans over 200,000 distinct CDR3 sequences, 11% being singletons. Sequencing was performed on PBMCs, taken before TCRalphabeta/CD19-depleted stem cell transplant. The receptors were gathered from a child less than two years old with acute myeloid leukemia, due to receive a stem cell transplant.

Worth noting for this clonotype: With a much larger clone just one base away, this may be a read error. This chain uses TRBV2 with TRBJ1-1, with D possibly TRBD1 on 6 matching bases. The CDR3 covers 16 residues. Germline V CDR1 and CDR2: SNHLY, FYNNEI. CDR3 bases: TGTGCCAGCAGTGAAGAGGAGGGGGACATGAACACTAAAGCTTTCTTT. Translated, it gives CASSEEEGDMNTKAFF.

The chain employs TRBV10-3 and TRBJ2-7; the match to TRBD2 covers 9 bases. This CDR3 is 14 amino acids long. Germline CDR1 ENHRY, CDR2 SYGVKD. The trim removed 6 bases at V and 4 bases at J, leaving 7 bases unmatched. CDR3 loop: CAIRIELAGYEQYF. CDR3 nucleotide sequence: TGTGCCATCAGAATCGAACTAGCGGGTTACGAGCAGTACTTC.

This clonotype was counted many times. The J gene is TRBJ2-1, the V gene TRBV6-5, with D possibly being TRBD1 or TRBD2 (5 bases each). Trimming left V 10 bases short and J 6 bases short, with 13 bases between. CDR3 length: 12 amino acids. Germline V gene sequence: CDR1 MNHEY, CDR2 SVGAGI. The DNA of the CDR3 is TGTGCCACGGGACCTCCCTTCAATGAGCAGTTCTTC. Protein product: CATGPPFNEQFF.

Many counts were recorded for this clonotype. This chain uses TRBV7-2 with TRBJ2-7; TRBD1 matches at 11 bases. After removal of 5 bases from V and 4 bases from J, the junction contained 7 bases not matched to a gene. Germline loops: CDR1 SGHTA, CDR2 FQGNSA. This CDR3 contains 15 residues. The DNA for the CDR3 is TGTGCCAGCAGCGCTCCCGGGACAGGGGGTTACGAGCAGTACTTC. Translating it yields CASSAPGTGGYEQYF.

This clonotype occurred many times. The V and J genes are TRBV6-2 or TRBV6-3 and TRBJ2-3, with D possibly being TRBD2 (5 bases). Trimming shortened V by 4 bases and J by 0 bases, and 8 bases separated the two germline ends. CDR1 is MNHEY and CDR2 is SVGEGT in the germline V gene. This CDR3 is built from 14 residues. In nucleotides, the CDR3 is TGTGCCAGCAGTTGGAGGTCCAGCACAGATACGCAGTATTTT. Translated, it gives CASSWRSSTDTQYF.

This clonotype was picked up many times. J is TRBJ1-2 and V is TRBV10-2; D not resolved. Germline CDR1 WSHSY, CDR2 SAAADI. V was trimmed by 7 bases and J by 4 bases, leaving 10 bases between them. The CDR3 contains 12 residues. Here the CDR3 DNA reads TGCGCCAGCATTGCCGGGTCCTATGGCTACACCTTC. This gives the protein CASIAGSYGYTF.

This clonotype was detected ten times or more. The CDR3 spells CASSPPQTVFVSPLHF. CDR3 DNA: TGTGCCAGCAGCCCCCCCCAGACAGTTTTTGTTTCACCCCTCCACTTT. The chain uses TRBV28 and TRBJ1-6, with a tentative D call TRBD1 (5 bases). The CDR3 extends over 16 amino acids. From germline, CDR1 is MDHEN and CDR2 SYDVKM. The V end lost 6 bases, the J end lost 9 bases, and 21 bases lay between the germline ends.

This clonotype was counted at least ten times. DNA of the CDR3: TGTGCCAGCAGCTTAGTGTTCTCCACAACTAATGAAAAACTGTTTTTT. The encoded protein is CASSLVFSTTNEKLFF. The chain uses TRBV7-2 and TRBJ1-4; no clear D. This CDR3 is 16 amino acids long. Germline CDR1 and CDR2: SGHTA and FQGNSA. V lost 1 base to trimming and J lost 0 bases, with 9 bases between them. Drawing the rest from reference TRBV7-2 and TRBJ1-4, the complete variable domain is GAGVSQSPSNKVTEKGKDVELRCDPISGHTALYWYRQSLGQGLEFLIYFQGNSAPDKSGLPSDRFSAERTGGSVSTLTIQRTQQEDSAVYLCASSLVFSTTNEKLFFGSGTQLSVL.

V and J are TRBV28 and TRBJ2-7; 7 bases agree with TRBD1. V dropped 8 bases and J dropped 3; count of bases not matched to a gene: 13. This CDR3 region has 15 residues. From germline, CDR1 is MDHEN and CDR2 SYDVKM. The CDR3 bases are TGTGCCAGCCTCGAACTCTTAGGGGGCTTCTACGAGCAGTACTTC. It yields the protein CASLELLGGFYEQYF. The full variable domain, completed using reference TRBV28 and TRBJ2-7, is DVKVTQSSRYLVKRTGEKVFLECVQDMDHENMFWYRQDPGLGLRLIYFSYDVKMKEKGDIPEGYSVSREKKERFSLILESASTNQTSMYLCASLELLGGFYEQYFGPGTRLTVT.

The table lists this clonotype with many counts. The rearrangement links TRBV10-3 to TRBJ2-7; D possibly corresponds to TRBD1 (6 bases). This CDR3 is built from 12 residues. The V gene's germline CDR1 is ENHRY and CDR2 SYGVKD. Trimming cost V 3 bases and J 3 bases, with 6 bases left between them. Here the CDR3 DNA reads TGTGCCATCAGTGACAGGGGCTACGAGCAGTACTTC. Amino acid sequence: CAISDRGYEQYF.

This clonotype occurred many times. The chain uses TRBV28 and TRBJ2-5, with D possibly being TRBD2 (6 bases). This CDR3 is built from 13 residues. Looked up from germline, CDR1 is MDHEN and CDR2 is SYDVKM. V lost 7 bases and J lost 4, with 13 bases in between. CDR3 region: CASTQRRGETQYF. In nucleotides, the CDR3 is TGTGCCAGCACCCAAAGGAGGGGAGAGACCCAGTACTTC.

This clonotype was detected ten times or more. The rearrangement uses TRBV28 and TRBJ2-3; the D gene is possibly TRBD1 (6 bases). CDR1 and CDR2 from the germline V gene are MDHEN and SYDVKM. This CDR3 is built from 16 residues. Trimming cost V 6 bases and J 0 bases, with 16 bases left between them. The CDR3 sequence is CASSSLQGSSTDTQYF. CDR3 coding DNA: TGTGCCAGCAGCTCCCTCCAGGGGTCTAGCACAGATACGCAGTATTTT.

This clonotype has ten or more counts. This chain joins TRBV6-5 and TRBJ1-1; D is uncertain. The V end was cut by 8 bases, the J end by 0 bases, with 13 bases between. The germline V gene has CDR1 MNHEY and CDR2 SVGAGI. The CDR3 sequence is 14 residues long. The CDR3 nucleotides are TGTGCCAGCCGGGCTCCTCCCATGAACACTGAAGCTTTCTTT. Translated: CASRAPPMNTEAFF.

This clonotype was observed many times. The chain employs TRBV3-1 and TRBJ1-2, with D hard to call. The V and J ends lost 0 bases and 3 bases respectively, with 8 bases between them. Germline assignment: CDR1 LGHDT and CDR2 YNNKEL (reference sequence). The length of the CDR3 is 14 residues. The CDR3 DNA sequence: TGTGCCAGCAGCCAAGACTACAGCTACTATGGCTACACCTTC. This encodes CASSQDYSYYGYTF.

V usage is TRBV30 and J usage is TRBJ2-3; a possible D gene is TRBD1 (5 bases). With 8 bases removed from V and 2 bases from J, the gap between germline ends came to 17 bases. The CDR3 extends over 14 amino acids. CDR1 and CDR2 from the germline V gene are GTSNPN and SVGIG (reference sequence). This CDR3 reads CARGSGPTTDTQYF. For the CDR3, the DNA is TGTGCCAGGGGCTCCGGGCCTACCACAGATACGCAGTATTTT. The variable domain in full, with the rest retrieved from reference TRBV30 and TRBJ2-3, is SQTIHQWPATLVQPVGSPLSLECTVEGTSNPNLYWYRQAAGRGLQLLFYSVGIGQISSEVPQNLSASRPQDRQFILSSKKLLLSDSGFYLCARGSGPTTDTQYFGPGTRLTVL.

This clonotype was seen ten or more times. The V gene is TRBV20-1, the J gene TRBJ1-4; tentative D call: TRBD1 (5 bases). V lost 5 bases to trimming and J lost 0 bases, with 10 bases between them. The CDR3 is 14 residues long. Per the germline V gene, CDR1 is DFQATT and CDR2 is SNEGSKA (reference sequence). CDR3 sequence (DNA): TGCAGTGCTGGGGCGCGGGCAACTAATGAAAAACTGTTTTTT. It specifies CSAGARATNEKLFF.

This clonotype was found many times. The chain has TRBV7-8 and TRBJ2-7; no reliable D call. The CDR3 covers 13 residues. From germline, CDR1 is SGHVS and CDR2 FQNEAQ. Trimming took off 5 bases at V and 2 bases at J, with 10 bases between the two ends. The DNA for the CDR3 is TGTGCCAGCAGCACCCGACAAGCCTACGAGCAGTACTTC. Translated: CASSTRQAYEQYF.

This clonotype was detected ten times or more. In DNA, the CDR3 is TGCGCCAGCAGCCAAGTCCAGGGAGCCTCACCTATCGCTTTCTTT. It specifies CASSQVQGASPIAFF. The chain couples TRBV4-1 to TRBJ1-1, with D possibly matching TRBD1 (5 bases). The V gene's germline CDR1 is MGHRA and CDR2 YSYEKL. The ends were cut back, 1 base at V and 11 bases at J, with 20 bases in the middle. CDR3 length: 15 amino acids.

This clonotype was seen a handful of times. The chain combines TRBV12-5 with TRBJ2-2; D possibly corresponds to TRBD1 (6 bases). Germline V lookup: CDR1 LGHNT, CDR2 FRNRAP. V was cut by 4 bases and J by 4 bases, with 10 bases left in between. This CDR3 is 14 amino acids long. CDR3 loop: CASGSGTPTGELFF. The CDR3 DNA sequence: TGTGCTAGTGGTTCCGGGACACCCACCGGGGAGCTGTTTTTT.

This clonotype has at least ten counts. The chain has TRBV7-2 and TRBJ2-2, with TRBD2 identical over 9 bases. V dropped 3 bases and J dropped 0; count of bases not matched to a gene: 2. Germline V gene data show CDR1 as SGHTA and CDR2 as FQGNSA. This CDR3 region has 16 residues. CDR3 DNA: TGTGCCAGCAGCTTTAGCGGGAGCGCGAACACCGGGGAGCTGTTTTTT. It codes for CASSFSGSANTGELFF.

This clonotype was recorded many times. The chain joins TRBV5-8 to TRBJ2-5; D might be TRBD1 (6 bases). This CDR3 is 14 amino acids long. Germline V gene data show CDR1 as SGHTS and CDR2 as YDEGEE. V was shortened by 0 bases and J by 1 base, with 7 bases between the two germline ends. The CDR3 coding sequence is TGTGCCAGCAGCTTGGACAGGGTCCAAGAGACCCAGTACTTC. Residues: CASSLDRVQETQYF.

This clonotype was recorded at least ten times. V gene TRBV6-5 combines with J gene TRBJ2-1, with D perhaps TRBD2 (5 bases). Trimming cost V 3 bases and J 0 bases, with 6 bases left between them. The CDR3 is 14 residues long. Germline loops: CDR1 MNHEY, CDR2 SVGAGI. Here the CDR3 DNA reads TGTGCCAGCAGTTATACTAGCTCCTACAATGAGCAGTTCTTC. It translates to CASSYTSSYNEQFF.

The sample holds many counts of this clonotype. The chain employs TRBV10-3 and TRBJ2-4; D gene unclear. With 2 bases removed from V and 1 base from J, the gap between germline ends came to 3 bases. CDR1 is ENHRY, CDR2 SYGVKD, per germline. There are 13 residues in the CDR3. The CDR3 protein is CAISESAKNIQYF. The CDR3 region has the DNA TGTGCCATCAGTGAGAGCGCCAAAAACATTCAGTACTTC.

This clonotype was recorded at least ten times. This sequence joins TRBV6-2 or TRBV6-3 and TRBJ2-7, with 12 bases lining up with TRBD2. V lost 5 bases, J lost 1 base, and 18 bases stayed unmatched. This CDR3 spans 20 amino acids. CDR1 is MNHEY, CDR2 SVGEGT, per germline. CDR3 sequence reads: CASSPTGSSGRAFFSYEQYF. DNA of the CDR3: TGTGCCAGCAGTCCTACGGGATCTAGCGGGAGGGCCTTTTTTTCCTACGAGCAGTACTTC.

This clonotype was counted at least ten times. A much larger clone differs by one base, so this may be a read error. The chain recombines TRBV12-3 or TRBV12-4 with TRBJ2-7; no clear D. The CDR3 has 12 amino acids. V was shortened by 3 bases and J by 1 base, with 4 bases between the two germline ends. CDR3 in DNA: TGTGCCAGCAGTTTGTGGTCCTACGAGCAGTACTTC. It specifies CASSLWSYEQYF.

This clonotype was observed at least ten times. V gene TRBV12-3 or TRBV12-4 combines with J gene TRBJ1-3; D unresolved. This CDR3 is 15 amino acids long. The V end lost 6 bases, the J end lost 0 bases, and 12 bases lay between the germline ends. In nucleotides, the CDR3 is TGTGCCAGCAGCCCTACCGTAGACTCTGGAAACACCATATATTTT. This gives the protein CASSPTVDSGNTIYF.

In this sample, this clonotype turned up many times. J is TRBJ2-1 and V is TRBV7-2; D not resolved. Per germline, CDR1 SGHTA and CDR2 FQGNSA. The germline V and J ends were trimmed by 4 bases and 0 bases, with 4 bases remaining between them. CDR3 length equals 13 residues. DNA for the CDR3: TGTGCCAGCAGCTCCAGCTCCTACAATGAGCAGTTCTTC. Translated, it gives CASSSSSYNEQFF.